This note documents a single TCR beta chain sequence. This sample stems from a study of T cell changes during pregnancy in multiple sclerosis. Assay: immunoSEQ multiplex PCR; the TCRdb copy retains only in-frame clones and omits some. The sample contains tens of thousands of clones, about nine tenths of which appear only once. The CDR3 extends over 16 amino acids. Germline lookup yields CDR1 MNHEY and CDR2 SVGAGI. With 1 base removed from V and 4 bases from J, the gap between germline ends came to 16 bases. The chain is built from TRBV6-5 and TRBJ1-2, with D tentatively TRBD1 (5 bases). Sequenced here: CD4+ T cells from peripheral blood mononuclear cells, sampled in the third trimester of pregnancy. This TCR was sampled from a female donor with multiple sclerosis, enrolled in a pregnancy study. The CDR3 is CASSYLIGGGGYGYTF. The CDR3 DNA sequence: TGTGCCAGCAGTTACTTAATAGGCGGGGGAGGCTATGGCTACACCTTC.